The entry that follows covers one TCR beta chain sequence. In the authors' workflow: It was from reference gene primer amplification that nucleated cell counts were estimated. Data came from immunoSEQ multiplex PCR; TCRdb stores just in-frame clones and leaves some out. The V and J calls and clone size are taken from that table; D and trimming were inferred from the DNA. Among 100,000 to 150,000 clones listed, just under 85% were seen once. This sample was taken from a study of blood T cell repertoires in COVID-19. On the study more broadly: PBMCs, B-cell-depleted T cells, or T cells provided the cDNA or gDNA that made up the material.

The CDR3 loop spans 14 amino acids. Trimming took 4 bases from V and 2 from J; bases not matched to a gene: 5. Germline CDR1 LGHDT, CDR2 YNNKEL (reference sequence). The sample consisted of peripheral blood. This TCR was sampled from a woman aged 45-60 years with acute or convalescent COVID-19. The chain is built from TRBV3-1 (or the pseudogene TRBV3-2) and TRBJ2-7, with 7 nucleotides matching TRBD1. The CDR3, as DNA: TGTGCCAGCAGCCCGCCGGGACAGACCTACGAGCAGTACTTC. This codes for CASSPPGQTYEQYF.